The rows below give T cell receptor beta chains drawn from one sample of a study of radiation and T cells in renal cell carcinoma. Here immunoSEQ multiplex PCR was the method, and the copy in TCRdb shows in-frame clones only, minus some. The data contain 95,000 to 150,000 clones, about four fifths of them seen just once; the ten biggest clones take up around 3%. The sample was blood, taken from a patient whose treatment included radiotherapy and nephrectomy. These receptors all come from a woman aged 55-70 years with renal cell carcinoma. Each CDR3 is given without its conserved first and last residue. The order of the fields is V gene, clone size, J gene, CDR3 protein. Clone size appears in some rows only: once, few, many, or a class for an expanded clone.

TRBV6-6	NA	TRBJ1-5	ASQRDLNQPQH
TRBV5-1	NA	TRBJ2-1	ASSLFNFDKVNEQF
TRBV11-1	NA	TRBJ1-1	ASSLGWQGRAEAF
TRBV11-2	few	TRBJ1-2	ASSKTYRLGYT
TRBV19	NA	TRBJ2-3	ASSIIFGLAGNTDTQY
TRBV21-1	NA	TRBJ2-7	ASSKVTDEQY
TRBV19	NA	TRBJ1-1	ASSAEWGPEAF
TRBV7-8	NA	TRBJ2-7	ASSVTGGSSYEQY
TRBV10-3	NA	TRBJ2-1	AIRALGLAEEGQF
TRBV13	NA	TRBJ2-3	ASSRGISDTQY
TRBV4-1	NA	TRBJ2-2	ASSRFPGQNTGELF
TRBV19	NA	TRBJ1-5	ASSAMTKGGNQPQH
TRBV6-1	once	TRBJ2-3	ASSEKRSTDTQY
TRBV9	once	TRBJ2-5	ASSATPLGGGVTETQY
TRBV5-1	NA	TRBJ1-1	ASSLVGQGDTEAF
TRBV7-2	NA	TRBJ1-2	ASSLQGPNNYGYT
TRBV13	NA	TRBJ1-1	ASSSTPRVAEAF
TRBV5-1	NA	TRBJ1-1	ASSLALGNTEAF
TRBV5-1	few	TRBJ1-1	ASSFADTEAF
TRBV15	NA	TRBJ1-5	ATSRDVLQGDQPQH
TRBV7-2	NA	TRBJ2-3	ASSLWRGSDTQY
TRBV18	NA	TRBJ2-7	ASSPGQVSPYEQY
TRBV7-2	NA	TRBJ2-1	ASNLIPGQGNNEQF